This TCR beta chain was captured in a study of T cells after posttransplantation cyclophosphamide. Notes on the study in general: Recipient CMV seropositivity and CMV reactivation strongly tracked TRB clonality.

Profiled with immunoSEQ multiplex PCR; TCRdb holds only in-frame clones, not every one. This sample has under 15,000 clones, each found more than once. Trimming at V came to 3 bases and at J to 8 bases, leaving 9 bases not matched to a gene. Germline values: CDR1 MDHEN, CDR2 SYDVKM. This CDR3 comprises 15 residues. This clone was observed a few times. Its antigen is as yet unknown. A marrow graft followed busulfan-fludarabine conditioning, with cyclophosphamide on days +3 and +4. The origin of this receptor is a female patient in her 40s who received an allogeneic stem cell transplant from an unrelated donor, was CMV-positive, and had acute GVHD only. Some of the T cells may derive from the graft donor. Sequencing was performed on PBMCs, taken after allogeneic stem cell transplant with posttransplant cyclophosphamide. The chain couples TRBV28 to TRBJ2-1, with 8 bases matching TRBD2. The chain's CDR3 is CASSFPTGTRDEQFF. CDR3 DNA: TGTGCCAGCAGTTTCCCAACCGGGACTAGGGATGAGCAGTTCTTC.